Listed below are T cell receptor beta chains from one sample, sequenced in a study of blood T cell repertoires in COVID-19. The assay was immunoSEQ multiplex PCR, and TCRdb's table has in-frame clones only and misses some. The repertoire consists of about 110,000 clones, with around 81% occurring once and the leading ten covering 4% to 5%. Sequences were obtained from peripheral blood. These receptors were collected from a woman in her seventies with acute or convalescent COVID-19. Each CDR3 is given with its conserved first and last residue. Each record gives: D gene, clone size, J gene, V gene, CDR3 DNA, CDR3 protein. The D gene is left open where the match is weak. A clone size is listed for some rows: how often the clone was seen (once, few, many), or a class if it is expanded.

D: TRBD1; size: -; J: TRBJ1-5; V: TRBV5-1; DNA: TGCGCCAGCAGCCGGGACAGAAATCAGCCCCAGCATTTT; CDR3: CASSRDRNQPQHF
D: TRBD1; size: -; J: TRBJ1-6; V: TRBV28; DNA: TGTGCCAGTAATCAACAGGGGGCGCGATCACCCCTCCACTTT; CDR3: CASNQQGARSPLHF
D: -; size: -; J: TRBJ1-3; V: TRBV10-3; DNA: TGTGCCATCAGTGACAGCTCTGGAAACACCATATATTTT; CDR3: CAISDSSGNTIYF
D: TRBD1; size: -; J: TRBJ1-5; V: TRBV7-8; DNA: TGTGCCAGCAGCACAGGGGATAGCAATCAGCCCCAGCATTTT; CDR3: CASSTGDSNQPQHF
D: TRBD1; size: -; J: TRBJ2-1; V: TRBV7-3; DNA: TGTGCCAGCAGCAGGGGACAGGGATACTACAATGAGCAGTTCTTC; CDR3: CASSRGQGYYNEQFF
D: -; size: -; J: TRBJ1-1; V: TRBV28; DNA: TGTGCCAGCAGTTTAGGCGGGGAAGCTTTCTTT; CDR3: CASSLGGEAFF
D: -; size: -; J: TRBJ1-4; V: TRBV28; DNA: TGTGCCAGCAGTCCGACGGGGGGAACTAATGAAAAACTGTTTTTT; CDR3: CASSPTGGTNEKLFF
D: -; size: -; J: TRBJ1-1; V: TRBV6-2/TRBV6-3; DNA: TGTGCCAGCAGTTACTTTGCGGGGGGCACTGAAGCTTTCTTT; CDR3: CASSYFAGGTEAFF
D: -; size: -; J: TRBJ1-3; V: TRBV18; DNA: TGTGCCAGCTCACCTTCCAGGGATGACACCATATATTTT; CDR3: CASSPSRDDTIYF
D: -; size: -; J: TRBJ1-5; V: TRBV2; DNA: TGTGCCAGCAGTATAGGACACAGCAATCAGCCCCAGCATTTT; CDR3: CASSIGHSNQPQHF
D: TRBD1; size: -; J: TRBJ1-1; V: TRBV2; DNA: TGTGCCACTAAGAGGGACAGGGGGCGCGAAGCTTTCTTT; CDR3: CATKRDRGREAFF
D: -; size: once; J: TRBJ1-5; V: TRBV20-1; DNA: TGCAGTGCTAGTATCTCGGCGGCCAATCAGCCCCAGCATTTT; CDR3: CSASISAANQPQHF
D: TRBD1; size: -; J: TRBJ1-2; V: TRBV6-5; DNA: TGTGCCAGCTCAAGGGACAGAGGATATGGCTACACCTTC; CDR3: CASSRDRGYGYTF
D: TRBD1; size: -; J: TRBJ1-2; V: TRBV28; DNA: TGTGCCAGCCAGGGGACAGGGGTGCGTGGCTACACCTTC; CDR3: CASQGTGVRGYTF
D: TRBD2; size: -; J: TRBJ2-7; V: TRBV7-9; DNA: TGTGCCAGCAGCCCGGGACTAGCGGGAGGTCACGAGCAGTACTTC; CDR3: CASSPGLAGGHEQYF
D: -; size: -; J: TRBJ1-1; V: TRBV19; DNA: TGTGCCAGTACCAAATGGACAATTATGAACACTGAAGCTTTCTTT; CDR3: CASTKWTIMNTEAFF
D: -; size: once; J: TRBJ1-5; V: TRBV7-4; DNA: TGTGCCAGCAGCTTAGTGGTAGAGGGTAAACGCGGTCAGCCCCAGCATTTT; CDR3: CASSLVVEGKRGQPQHF
D: TRBD1; size: once; J: TRBJ1-1; V: TRBV7-2; DNA: TGTGCCAGCAGCGCCTACCTCATCACAGGGGGCACTGAAGCTTTCTTT; CDR3: CASSAYLITGGTEAFF
D: TRBD2; size: -; J: TRBJ2-3; V: TRBV24-1; DNA: TGTGCCACCAGTGAAGACCGAAGCGGGAGCCGTCGGTTCTCAGATACGCAGTATTTT; CDR3: CATSEDRSGSRRFSDTQYF
D: -; size: -; J: TRBJ2-3; V: TRBV7-2; DNA: TGTGCCAGCAGCTTACGACAGGCGAGCACAGATACGCAGTATTTT; CDR3: CASSLRQASTDTQYF
D: TRBD2; size: -; J: TRBJ2-1; V: TRBV28; DNA: TGTGCCAGCAGTTTGGTAGGACTAGCGGGATCCTACAATGAGCAGTTCTTC; CDR3: CASSLVGLAGSYNEQFF
D: -; size: -; J: TRBJ1-6; V: TRBV5-1; DNA: TGCGCCAGCAGCTTCAATAATTCACCCCTCCACTTT; CDR3: CASSFNNSPLHF
D: TRBD1; size: -; J: TRBJ1-3; V: TRBV6-1; DNA: TGTGCCAGCAGTGGAGGGGACAGGGGCTTCTCTGGAAACACCATATATTTT; CDR3: CASSGGDRGFSGNTIYF
D: -; size: -; J: TRBJ2-6; V: TRBV3-1/TRBV3-2; DNA: TGTGCCAGCAGCCAACGGCGGTTCGGGGCTGGGGCCAACGTCCTGACTTTC; CDR3: CASSQRRFGAGANVLTF
D: -; size: few; J: TRBJ1-1; V: TRBV19; DNA: TGTGCCAGTACCCTCGGGGGAGGGGGAAGCACTGAAGCTTTCTTT; CDR3: CASTLGGGGSTEAFF
D: TRBD1; size: once; J: TRBJ2-2; V: TRBV5-1; DNA: TGCGCCAGCAGCCGCAGCAATACAGGGGGCGCGGTCGGGGAGCTGTTTTTT; CDR3: CASSRSNTGGAVGELFF
D: -; size: -; J: TRBJ2-2; V: TRBV19; DNA: TGTGCCAGTAGTATAGCTTCCGGGGAGCTGTTTTTT; CDR3: CASSIASGELFF
D: TRBD1; size: -; J: TRBJ2-3; V: TRBV5-6; DNA: TGTGCCAGCAGCCTAACAGGGGGGCGTGAAGATACGCAGTATTTT; CDR3: CASSLTGGREDTQYF
D: TRBD1; size: -; J: TRBJ2-7; V: TRBV28; DNA: TGTGCCAGCAGTTCGCCCGGACAGGGTAGTGAGCAGTACTTC; CDR3: CASSSPGQGSEQYF
D: -; size: -; J: TRBJ2-3; V: TRBV7-3; DNA: TGTGCCAGCAGCTCCCTTGGGGGGTTCGGAGATACGCAGTATTTT; CDR3: CASSSLGGFGDTQYF
D: -; size: -; J: TRBJ2-3; V: TRBV28; DNA: TGTGCCAGCAGTGCCTGGGTCAGGAGCACAGATACGCAGTATTTT; CDR3: CASSAWVRSTDTQYF
D: -; size: -; J: TRBJ1-6; V: TRBV6-2/TRBV6-3; DNA: TGTGCCAGCAGTTACGGAAGGGTCCGGGGGAATTCACCCCTCCACTTT; CDR3: CASSYGRVRGNSPLHF
D: TRBD1; size: few; J: TRBJ1-2; V: TRBV3-1/TRBV3-2; DNA: TGTGCCAGCAGCCCGGGACAGCTCTATGGCTACACCTTC; CDR3: CASSPGQLYGYTF
D: -; size: -; J: TRBJ2-1; V: TRBV11-2; DNA: TGTGCCAGCAGCTGGAGGACGATTGAGGGTGAGCAGTTCTTC; CDR3: CASSWRTIEGEQFF
D: TRBD1; size: -; J: TRBJ1-1; V: TRBV28; DNA: TGTGCCAGCAGTTTAATTGGGACAGGGGCGACTGAAGCTTTCTTT; CDR3: CASSLIGTGATEAFF
D: TRBD1; size: few; J: TRBJ2-7; V: TRBV29-1; DNA: TGCAGCGTACGCCGCTCAACAGGGGGCTTGGCCTACGAGCAGTACTTC; CDR3: CSVRRSTGGLAYEQYF
D: -; size: few; J: TRBJ1-2; V: TRBV19; DNA: TGTGCCAGTAGTATAAGAGTAAAGATTGATGGCTACACCTTC; CDR3: CASSIRVKIDGYTF
D: TRBD1; size: -; J: TRBJ2-7; V: TRBV28; DNA: TGTGCCAGCGGCGACAGGGCTTACGAGCAGTACTTC; CDR3: CASGDRAYEQYF
D: TRBD2; size: once; J: TRBJ2-3; V: TRBV7-7; DNA: TGTGCTAGCAGCTTGGTAGCGGGGGCCCCCACAGATACGCAGTATTTT; CDR3: CASSLVAGAPTDTQYF
D: TRBD2; size: -; J: TRBJ2-7; V: TRBV4-1; DNA: TGCGCCAGCAGCCAAGGACTAGCGGGGGTCTACGAGCAGTACTTC; CDR3: CASSQGLAGVYEQYF
D: -; size: -; J: TRBJ2-2; V: TRBV3-1/TRBV3-2; DNA: TGTGCCAGCAGCTACCTTCCAGGGCTAATTAACACCGGGGAGCTGTTTTTT; CDR3: CASSYLPGLINTGELFF
D: TRBD1; size: -; J: TRBJ1-5; V: TRBV2; DNA: TGTGCCAGCAGTGGCGACAGGGGTCAGCCCCAGCATTTT; CDR3: CASSGDRGQPQHF
D: -; size: -; J: TRBJ1-2; V: TRBV4-2; DNA: TGTGCCAGCAGCCCACGACTGTCCCACCCCGACTATGGCTACACCTTC; CDR3: CASSPRLSHPDYGYTF
D: -; size: -; J: TRBJ1-2; V: TRBV15; DNA: TGTGCCACCAGCAGAGAGACAGCAACGATAGGCTACACCTTC; CDR3: CATSRETATIGYTF
D: -; size: -; J: TRBJ2-1; V: TRBV12-3/TRBV12-4; DNA: TGTGCCAGCAGTGTCGGACAGTACAATGAGCAGTTCTTC; CDR3: CASSVGQYNEQFF
D: -; size: -; J: TRBJ1-5; V: TRBV24-1; DNA: TGTGCCACCAGTGATAACAGGGACCCTATGAGAGCCCAGCATTTT; CDR3: CATSDNRDPMRAQHF
D: -; size: -; J: TRBJ2-7; V: TRBV7-3; DNA: TGTGCCAGCAGCTGGAGTCCCTCCTACGAGCAGTACTTC; CDR3: CASSWSPSYEQYF
D: TRBD1; size: -; J: TRBJ1-2; V: TRBV30; DNA: TGTGCCTGGAGTGCAGGACAGGCCTATGGCTACACCTTC; CDR3: CAWSAGQAYGYTF
D: -; size: -; J: TRBJ2-7; V: TRBV24-1; DNA: TGTGCCACCAGTGTGACTAGGTCTTTCGACGAGCAGTACTTC; CDR3: CATSVTRSFDEQYF